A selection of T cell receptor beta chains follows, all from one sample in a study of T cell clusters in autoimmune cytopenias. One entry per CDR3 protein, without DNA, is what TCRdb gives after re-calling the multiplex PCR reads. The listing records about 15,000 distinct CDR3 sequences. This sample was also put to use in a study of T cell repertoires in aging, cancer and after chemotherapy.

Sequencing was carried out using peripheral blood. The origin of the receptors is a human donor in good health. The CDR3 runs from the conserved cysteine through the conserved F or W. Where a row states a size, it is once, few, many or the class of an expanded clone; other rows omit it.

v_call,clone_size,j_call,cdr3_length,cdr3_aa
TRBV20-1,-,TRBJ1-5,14,CSAHTGQGTQPQHF
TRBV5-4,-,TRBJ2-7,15,CASSLGGTVRFEQYF
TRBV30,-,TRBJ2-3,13,CAWAPRRLSTQYF
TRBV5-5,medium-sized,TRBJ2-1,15,CASSFGSDQYNEQFF
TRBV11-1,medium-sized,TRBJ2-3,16,CASSLGYTGATDTQYF
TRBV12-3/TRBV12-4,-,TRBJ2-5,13,CASSLDRAATQYF
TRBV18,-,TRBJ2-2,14,CASSPRANTGELFF
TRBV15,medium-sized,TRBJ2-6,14,CATSRASGANVLTF
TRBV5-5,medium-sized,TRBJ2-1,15,CASSLGRVAYNEQFF
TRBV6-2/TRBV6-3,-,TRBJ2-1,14,CASSEREVRYEQFF
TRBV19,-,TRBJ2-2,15,CASNPLASSSGELFF
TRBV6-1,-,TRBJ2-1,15,CASTTSLAGFNEQFF
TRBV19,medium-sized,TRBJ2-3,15,CASSLTSGSADTQYF
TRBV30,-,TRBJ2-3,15,CAWSAGLLYTDTQYF
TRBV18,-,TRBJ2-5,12,CASSPGGETQYF
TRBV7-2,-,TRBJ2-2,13,CASTPSPGGELFF
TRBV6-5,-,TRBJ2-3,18,CASSYSIGLAGNTDTQYF
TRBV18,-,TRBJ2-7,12,CASSPTGKEQYF
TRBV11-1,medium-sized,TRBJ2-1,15,CASSLGSNSYNEQFF
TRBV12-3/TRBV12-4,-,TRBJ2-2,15,CASSSGALNTGELFF
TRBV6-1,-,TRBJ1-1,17,CASSEGSQRTRPTEAFF
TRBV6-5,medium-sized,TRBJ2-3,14,CASTPGLAVDTQYF
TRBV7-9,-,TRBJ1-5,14,CASSQQGGNQRQHF
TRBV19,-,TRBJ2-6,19,CASSIGRAGESSGANVLTF
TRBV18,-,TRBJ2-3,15,CASSPGDYLTDTQYF
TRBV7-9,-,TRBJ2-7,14,CASKPEVTSREPHF
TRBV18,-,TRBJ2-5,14,CASSRYGAQETQYF
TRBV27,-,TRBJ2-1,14,CASSTQRDYNEQFF
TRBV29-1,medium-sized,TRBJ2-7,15,CSVEDRRRQGYEQYF
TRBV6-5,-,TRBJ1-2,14,CASSPAGQGNGYTF
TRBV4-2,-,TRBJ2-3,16,CASTQFSGRASDTQYF
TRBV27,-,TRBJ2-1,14,CASSGTGASNEQFF
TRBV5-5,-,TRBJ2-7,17,CASFGQSLAGGTYEQYF
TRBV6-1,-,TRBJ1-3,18,CASSQDPGRLHGGNTIYF
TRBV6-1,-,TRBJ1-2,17,CASNMDRGLSSNYGYTF
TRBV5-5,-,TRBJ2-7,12,CAGDCYSYEQYF
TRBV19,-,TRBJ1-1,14,CASSIGTANTEAFF
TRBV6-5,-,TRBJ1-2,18,CASSELGVGGSTNYGYTF
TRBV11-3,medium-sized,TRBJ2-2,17,CASSLVRFSTNTGELFF
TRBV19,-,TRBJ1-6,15,CASSIVQGVNSPLHF
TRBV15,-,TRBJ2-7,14,CATSRTGGGGEQYF
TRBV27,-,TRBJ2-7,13,CASTRQNSYEQYF
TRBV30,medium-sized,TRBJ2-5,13,CAWSKQGEETQYF
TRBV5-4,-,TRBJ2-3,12,CASSLGQDTQYF
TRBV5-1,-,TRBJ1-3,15,CASSLVPVTGNTIYF
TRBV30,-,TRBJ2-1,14,CAWSSGVTYNEQFF
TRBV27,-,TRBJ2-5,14,CASSFLAGQETQYF
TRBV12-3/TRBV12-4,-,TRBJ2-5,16,CASSVPPGGPQETQYF
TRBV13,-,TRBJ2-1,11,CASSLMRRQFF
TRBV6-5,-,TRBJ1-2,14,CASSYSAGGYGYTF
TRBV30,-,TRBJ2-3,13,CAFTRESTDTQYF
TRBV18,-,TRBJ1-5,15,CASSPRRQLNQPQHF
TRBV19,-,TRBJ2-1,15,CASSLGSGGGNEQFF
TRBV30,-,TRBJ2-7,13,CAWRWVGVGEQYF
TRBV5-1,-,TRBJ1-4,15,CASSLQGTGNEKLFF
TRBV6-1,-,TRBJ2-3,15,CASLPRTGTADTQYF
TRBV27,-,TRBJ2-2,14,CASSLSGQSGELFF
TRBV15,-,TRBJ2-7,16,CATSRGRRDSSYEQYF